A single T cell receptor beta chain is shown here with its context. Its cognate antigen is unknown. The record originates from a study of cytomegalovirus exposure and HLA in healthy donors. Nominal health characterized the donors when sampled, though unrecorded immune exposures were likely. Use of 60 Vbeta and 13 Jbeta primers characterized the PCR. Sequencing used immunoSEQ multiplex PCR; TCRdb keeps in-frame clones, though not all of them. The profile shows 150,000 to 200,000 clones, 60% to 80% of them singletons. Germline-derived CDR1 and CDR2 are SGHDN and FVKESK. This CDR3 is 13 amino acids long. V dropped 0 bases and J dropped 6 bases, with 7 bases sitting between them. Study-wide results and caveats: Productive rates of about 90% or about 30% were seen for most TCR beta V segments in an earlier analysis. A later analysis reportedly identified an Asian-associated ancestry cluster as carrying fewer N-insertions than the 666-donor mean. Cytomegalovirus association was assigned to approximately 180 TCR beta chains.

This clonotype was obtained from a man in his late teens or twenties in good health and CMV-seropositive. The specimen sequenced was PBMCs. The chain recombines TRBV14 with TRBJ2-3; D call uncertain. The CDR3 loop is CASSQDLVDTQYF. In DNA form, the CDR3 reads TGTGCCAGCAGCCAAGATCTCGTGGATACGCAGTATTTT.